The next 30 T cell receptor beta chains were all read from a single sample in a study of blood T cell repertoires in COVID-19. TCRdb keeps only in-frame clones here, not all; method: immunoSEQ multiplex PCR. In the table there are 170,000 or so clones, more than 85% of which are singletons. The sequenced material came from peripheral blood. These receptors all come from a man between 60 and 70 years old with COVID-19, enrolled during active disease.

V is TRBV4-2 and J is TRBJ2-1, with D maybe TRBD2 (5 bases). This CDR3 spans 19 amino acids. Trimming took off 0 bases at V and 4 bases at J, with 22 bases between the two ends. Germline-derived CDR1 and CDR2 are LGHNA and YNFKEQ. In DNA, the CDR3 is TGTGCCAGCAGCCAAGATCAAGGAAGAGGGTCGGCAAGGTACAATGAGCAGTTCTTC. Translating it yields CASSQDQGRGSARYNEQFF.

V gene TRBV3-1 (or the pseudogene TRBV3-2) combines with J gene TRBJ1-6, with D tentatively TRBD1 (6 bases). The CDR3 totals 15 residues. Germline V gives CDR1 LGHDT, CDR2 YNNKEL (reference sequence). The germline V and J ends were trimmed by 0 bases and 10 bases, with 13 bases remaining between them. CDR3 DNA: TGTGCCAGCAGCCAAGAGAGAGGGGGTAGATCACCCCTCCACTTT. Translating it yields CASSQERGGRSPLHF.

CDR3: CASSQVLTGTDTQYF. The CDR3 DNA is TGCGCCAGCAGCCAAGTACTGACAGGCACAGATACGCAGTATTTT. V usage is TRBV4-3 and J usage is TRBJ2-3; TRBD1 is a possible D gene (5 bases). Germline V lookup: CDR1 LGHNA, CDR2 YSLEER. This CDR3 is 15 amino acids long. Deletions cut 1 base from V and 1 base from J, with 9 bases between.

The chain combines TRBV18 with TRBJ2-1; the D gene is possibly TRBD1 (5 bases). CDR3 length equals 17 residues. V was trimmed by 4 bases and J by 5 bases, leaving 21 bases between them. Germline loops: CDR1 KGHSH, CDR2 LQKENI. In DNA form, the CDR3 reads TGTGCCAGCTCACGAGCTTTGGGGCCAGGGCTCGACAATGAGCAGTTCTTC. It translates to CASSRALGPGLDNEQFF. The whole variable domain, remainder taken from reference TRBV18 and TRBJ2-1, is NAGVMQNPRHLVRRRGQEARLRCSPMKGHSHVYWYRQLPEEGLKFMVYLQKENIIDESGMPKERFSAEFPKEGPSILRIQQVVRGDSAAYFCASSRALGPGLDNEQFFGPGTRLTVL.

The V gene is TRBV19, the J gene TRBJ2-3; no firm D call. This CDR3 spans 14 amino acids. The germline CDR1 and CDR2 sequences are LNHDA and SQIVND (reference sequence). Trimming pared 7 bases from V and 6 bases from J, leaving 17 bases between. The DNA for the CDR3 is TGTGCCAGTACTGTAGGCGGAAACTCGGATACGCAGTATTTT. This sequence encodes CASTVGGNSDTQYF.

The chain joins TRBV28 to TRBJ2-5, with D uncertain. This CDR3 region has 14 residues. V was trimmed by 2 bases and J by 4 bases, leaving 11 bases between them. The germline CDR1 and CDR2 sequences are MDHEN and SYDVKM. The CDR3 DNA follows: TGTGCCAGCAGTTTACCGCGTCGTCGAGAGACCCAGTACTTC. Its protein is CASSLPRRRETQYF. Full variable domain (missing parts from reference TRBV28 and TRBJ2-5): DVKVTQSSRYLVKRTGEKVFLECVQDMDHENMFWYRQDPGLGLRLIYFSYDVKMKEKGDIPEGYSVSREKKERFSLILESASTNQTSMYLCASSLPRRRETQYFGPGTRLLVL.

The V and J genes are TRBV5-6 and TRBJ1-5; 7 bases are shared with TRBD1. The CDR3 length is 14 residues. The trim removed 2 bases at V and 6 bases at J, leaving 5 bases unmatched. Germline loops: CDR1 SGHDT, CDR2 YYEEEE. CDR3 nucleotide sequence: TGTGCCAGCAGCTTTATAGGGGGCAGTCAGCCCCAGCATTTT. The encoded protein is CASSFIGGSQPQHF. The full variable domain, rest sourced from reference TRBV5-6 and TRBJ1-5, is DAGVTQSPTHLIKTRGQQVTLRCSPKSGHDTVSWYQQALGQGPQFIFQYYEEEERQRGNFPDRFSGHQFPNYSSELNVNALLLGDSALYLCASSFIGGSQPQHFGDGTRLSIL.

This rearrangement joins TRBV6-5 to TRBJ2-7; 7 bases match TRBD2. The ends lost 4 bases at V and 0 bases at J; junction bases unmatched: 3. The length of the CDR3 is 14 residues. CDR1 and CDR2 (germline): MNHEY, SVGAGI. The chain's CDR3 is CASSLGGSSYEQYF. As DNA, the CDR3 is TGTGCCAGCAGTTTGGGGGGGAGCTCCTACGAGCAGTACTTC.

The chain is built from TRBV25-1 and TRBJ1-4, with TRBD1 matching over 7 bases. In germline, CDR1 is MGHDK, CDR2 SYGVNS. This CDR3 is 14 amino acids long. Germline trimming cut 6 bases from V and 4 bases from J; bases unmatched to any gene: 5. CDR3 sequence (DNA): TGTGCCAGCAGACAGACAGGGTTTAATGAAAAACTGTTTTTT. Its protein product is CASRQTGFNEKLFF.

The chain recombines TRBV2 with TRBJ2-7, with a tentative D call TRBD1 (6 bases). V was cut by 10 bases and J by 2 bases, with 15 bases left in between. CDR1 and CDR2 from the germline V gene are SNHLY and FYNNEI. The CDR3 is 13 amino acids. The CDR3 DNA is TGTGCCACACACCGAGAGGGGGCCTACGAGCAGTACTTC. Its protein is CATHREGAYEQYF. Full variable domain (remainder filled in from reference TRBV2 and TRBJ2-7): EPEVTQTPSHQVTQMGQEVILRCVPISNHLYFYWYRQILGQKVEFLVSFYNNEISEKSEIFDDQFSVERPDGSNFTLKIRSTKLEDSAMYFCATHREGAYEQYFGPGTRLTVT.

The CDR3 is CASSLGLLRVGLAGGVNEQFF. The CDR3 DNA follows: TGCGCCAGCAGCTTGGGTTTACTTCGTGTGGGACTAGCGGGAGGTGTTAATGAGCAGTTCTTC. V and J are TRBV5-1 and TRBJ2-1; 15 bases are a match to TRBD2. V lost 0 bases to trimming and J lost 7 bases; unmatched junction nucleotides: 17. The germline V gene has CDR1 SGHRS and CDR2 YFSETQ. The CDR3 consists of 21 residues.

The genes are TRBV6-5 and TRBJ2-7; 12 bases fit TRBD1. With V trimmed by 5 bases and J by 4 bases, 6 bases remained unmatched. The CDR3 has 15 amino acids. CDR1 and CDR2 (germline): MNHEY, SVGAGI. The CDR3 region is CASSPRDRGRYEQYF. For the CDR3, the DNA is TGTGCCAGCAGTCCCCGGGACAGGGGGCGTTACGAGCAGTACTTC.

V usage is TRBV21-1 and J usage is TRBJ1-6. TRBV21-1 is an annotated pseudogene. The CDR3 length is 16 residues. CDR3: CASSAALEGNNSPLHF. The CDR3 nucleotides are TGTGCCAGCAGCGCTGCCTTGGAGGGGAATAATTCACCCCTCCACTTT.

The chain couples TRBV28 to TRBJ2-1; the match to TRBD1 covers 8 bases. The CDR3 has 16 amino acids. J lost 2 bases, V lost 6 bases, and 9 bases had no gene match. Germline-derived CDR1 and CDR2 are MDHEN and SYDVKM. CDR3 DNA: TGTGCCAGCAGACTGTGGGGGACAGGCACCTACAATGAGCAGTTCTTC. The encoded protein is CASRLWGTGTYNEQFF.

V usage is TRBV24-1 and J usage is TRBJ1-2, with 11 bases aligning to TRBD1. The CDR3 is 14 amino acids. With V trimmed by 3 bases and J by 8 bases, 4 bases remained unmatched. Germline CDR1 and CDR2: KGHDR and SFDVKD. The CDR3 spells CATSDPGQGVGYTF. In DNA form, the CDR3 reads TGTGCCACCAGTGATCCGGGACAGGGGGTCGGCTACACCTTC.

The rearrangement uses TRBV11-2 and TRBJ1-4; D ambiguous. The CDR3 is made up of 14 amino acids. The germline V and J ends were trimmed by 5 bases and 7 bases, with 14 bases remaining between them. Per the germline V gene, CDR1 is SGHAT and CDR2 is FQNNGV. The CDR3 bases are TGTGCCAGCAGCCCCAGAGGGTTCGGTGAAAAACTGTTTTTT. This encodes CASSPRGFGEKLFF.

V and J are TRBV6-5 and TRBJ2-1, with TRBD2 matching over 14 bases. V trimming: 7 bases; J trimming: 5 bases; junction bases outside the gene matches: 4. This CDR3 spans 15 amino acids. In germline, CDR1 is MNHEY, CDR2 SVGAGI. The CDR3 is CASTLGLAGDNEQFF. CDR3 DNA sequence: TGTGCCAGCACCTTGGGACTAGCGGGAGACAATGAGCAGTTCTTC.

CDR3 amino acids: CASSSKGLAGVDEQFF. In DNA, the CDR3 is TGTGCCAGCAGCTCGAAGGGACTAGCGGGAGTCGATGAGCAGTTCTTC. This chain joins TRBV7-9 and TRBJ2-1, with TRBD2 matching over 14 bases. The germline V gene encodes CDR1 SEHNR and CDR2 FQNEAQ (reference sequence). The V and J ends lost 4 bases and 8 bases, in that order; junction bases with no gene match: 7. This CDR3 region has 16 residues.

CDR3 sequence reads: CASGRATGLNTEAFF. The CDR3 nucleotides read TGTGCCAGCGGGCGCGCAACAGGGTTGAACACTGAAGCTTTCTTT. The gene calls are TRBV28 and TRBJ1-1; D may be TRBD1 (6 bases). V was cut by 8 bases and J by 0 bases, with 16 bases left in between. This CDR3 region has 15 residues. The germline V gene encodes CDR1 MDHEN and CDR2 SYDVKM.

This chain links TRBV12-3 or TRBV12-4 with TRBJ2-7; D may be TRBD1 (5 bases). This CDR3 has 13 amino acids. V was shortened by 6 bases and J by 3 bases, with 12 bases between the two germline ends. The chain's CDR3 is CASRLTGLYEQYF. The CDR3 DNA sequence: TGTGCCAGCAGGCTTACAGGTCTCTACGAGCAGTACTTC.

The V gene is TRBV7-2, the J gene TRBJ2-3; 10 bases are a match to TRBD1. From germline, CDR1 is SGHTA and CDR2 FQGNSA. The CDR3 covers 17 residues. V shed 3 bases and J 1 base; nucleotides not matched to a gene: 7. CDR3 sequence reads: CASSLLGQGRGTDTQYF. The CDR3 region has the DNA TGTGCCAGCAGCTTGTTGGGACAGGGGAGGGGCACAGATACGCAGTATTTT.

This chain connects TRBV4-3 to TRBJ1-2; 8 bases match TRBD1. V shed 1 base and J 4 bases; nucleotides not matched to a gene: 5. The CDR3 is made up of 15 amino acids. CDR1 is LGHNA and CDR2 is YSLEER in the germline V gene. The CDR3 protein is CASSQGLTGGYGYTF. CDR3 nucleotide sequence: TGCGCCAGCAGCCAAGGCCTTACAGGGGGCTATGGCTACACCTTC.

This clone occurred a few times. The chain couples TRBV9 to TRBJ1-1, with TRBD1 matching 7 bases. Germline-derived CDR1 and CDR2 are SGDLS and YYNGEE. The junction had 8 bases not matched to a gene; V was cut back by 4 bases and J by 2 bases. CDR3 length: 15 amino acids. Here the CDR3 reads CASSFLAGGNTEAFF. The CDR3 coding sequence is TGTGCCAGCAGCTTCCTGGCAGGGGGTAACACTGAAGCTTTCTTT.

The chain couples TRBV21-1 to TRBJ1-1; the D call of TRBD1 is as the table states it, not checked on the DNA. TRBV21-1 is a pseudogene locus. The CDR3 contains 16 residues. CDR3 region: CASSSNWDSLRTEAFF. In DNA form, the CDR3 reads TGTGCCAGCAGCTCAAATTGGGACAGCCTTCGCACTGAAGCTTTCTTT.

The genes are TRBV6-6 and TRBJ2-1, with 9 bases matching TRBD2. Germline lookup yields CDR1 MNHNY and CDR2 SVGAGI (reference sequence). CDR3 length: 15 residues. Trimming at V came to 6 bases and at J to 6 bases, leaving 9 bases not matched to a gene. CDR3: CASRSPGLALNEQFF. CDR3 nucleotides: TGTGCCAGCAGGTCCCCGGGACTAGCTCTCAATGAGCAGTTCTTC.

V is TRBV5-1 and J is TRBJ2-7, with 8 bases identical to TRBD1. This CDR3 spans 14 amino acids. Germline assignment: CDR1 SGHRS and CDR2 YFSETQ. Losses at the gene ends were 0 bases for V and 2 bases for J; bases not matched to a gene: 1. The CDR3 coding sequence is TGCGCCAGCAGCTTGGGACAGGGGCCCTACGAGCAGTACTTC. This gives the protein CASSLGQGPYEQYF.

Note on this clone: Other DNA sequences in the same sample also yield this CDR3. Written as DNA, the CDR3 is TGTGCCAGCAGTGAGCAGGGGACCGGAAACACCATATATTTT. The encoded protein is CASSEQGTGNTIYF. This chain uses TRBV6-1 with TRBJ1-3, with D maybe TRBD1 (6 bases). Trimming cost V 3 bases and J 4 bases, with 10 bases left between them. Germline V gene sequence: CDR1 MNHNS, CDR2 SASEGT. This CDR3 has 14 residues.

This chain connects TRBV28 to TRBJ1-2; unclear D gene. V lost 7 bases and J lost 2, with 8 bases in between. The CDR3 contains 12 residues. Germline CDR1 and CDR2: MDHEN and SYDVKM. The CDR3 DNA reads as TGTGCCAGCACCGTGAGGAACTATGGCTACACCTTC. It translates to CASTVRNYGYTF.

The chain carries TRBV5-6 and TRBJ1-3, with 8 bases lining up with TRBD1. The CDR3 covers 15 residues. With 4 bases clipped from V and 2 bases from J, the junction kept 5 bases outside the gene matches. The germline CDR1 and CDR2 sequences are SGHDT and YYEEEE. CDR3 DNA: TGTGCCAGCAGCCGACAGGGGATAACTGGAAACACCATATATTTT. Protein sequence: CASSRQGITGNTIYF.

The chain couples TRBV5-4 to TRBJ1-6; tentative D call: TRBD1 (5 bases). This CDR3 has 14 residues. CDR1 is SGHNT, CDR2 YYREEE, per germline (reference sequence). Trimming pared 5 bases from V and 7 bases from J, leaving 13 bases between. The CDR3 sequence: CASRVDRSNSPLHF. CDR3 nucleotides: TGTGCCAGCAGGGTAGACAGATCCAATTCACCCCTCCACTTT. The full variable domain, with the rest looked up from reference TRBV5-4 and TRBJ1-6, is ETGVTQSPTHLIKTRGQQVTLRCSSQSGHNTVSWYQQALGQGPQFIFQYYREEENGRGNFPPRFSGLQFPNYSSELNVNALELDDSALYLCASRVDRSNSPLHFGNGTRLTVT.